This T cell receptor beta chain was profiled in a study of Ad26.COV2.S vaccination and SARS-CoV-2 variants. Germline V gene lookup returns CDR1 LGHNA and CDR2 YSLEER. This CDR3 is built from 17 residues. The V gene lost 2 bases and the J gene lost 1 base, with 16 bases spanning the gap. Data came from immunoSEQ multiplex PCR; TCRdb stores just in-frame clones and leaves some out. The sample carries about 98,000 clones, around 81% recorded once. The source of this sequence is a human donor who had recovered from COVID-19. Here the sequenced sample was peripheral blood, taken after recovery from COVID-19. J is TRBJ2-3 and V is TRBV4-3; a weak D match, TRBD2 (6 bases). The CDR3 nucleotides read TGCGCCAGCAGCCAATCATTCCAGCCGGGGGGCACAGATACGCAGTATTTT. Its translation: CASSQSFQPGGTDTQYF.